Sequencing of this T cell receptor beta chain was carried out in a study of tumor-infiltrating lymphocytes in localized non-small cell lung cancer. The wider study: Patients included smokers and never-smokers with various histologies, some sampled after neoadjuvant chemotherapy. Tumor tissue and non-adjacent uninvolved lung came from each patient.

This clone was seen just once. Its antigen remains unidentified. Profiling relied on immunoSEQ multiplex PCR, and the TCRdb table lists in-frame clones only, not all of them. The sample holds 13,000 or so clones, about 64% seen once. CDR1 MNHEY and CDR2 SMNVEV come from the germline V gene (reference sequence). The CDR3 is made up of 17 amino acids. V was pared by 3 bases and J by 0 bases, with 11 bases of the junction left unmatched. Study-level findings and limits: No T-cell fraction difference was seen between IM1 and IM2 tumors. TCRbeta sequencing showed higher T cell infiltration in tumors than uninvolved lung.

This TCR derives from a human donor with non-small cell lung cancer. The material sequenced was uninvolved lung tissue not adjacent to the tumor. The gene calls are TRBV27 and TRBJ2-7; 7 positions match TRBD1. This CDR3 reads CASSFQGVGESSYEQYF. In DNA, the CDR3 is TGTGCCAGCAGTTTCCAGGGGGTCGGTGAGTCCTCCTACGAGCAGTACTTC.